The rows below give T cell receptor beta chains drawn from one sample of a study of early T cells in non-severe SARS-CoV-2 infection. TCRdb processed the 5' RACE reads anew with MiXCR; each CDR3 protein has one entry. The sample shows about 60,000 distinct CDR3 sequences, about 19% of them seen only once. The material sequenced was whole blood, taken at baseline. Receptor source: an adult who was a healthcare worker with PCR-confirmed SARS-CoV-2 infection or an uninfected control (not recorded which). The CDR3 runs from the conserved cysteine through the conserved F or W. A D gene is named only where the DNA matches it firmly. Only some rows state a clone size, as once, few, many or a class for expanded clones.

cdr3_aa	cdr3_nt	d_call	clone_size	v_call	j_call
CASRRAGGFDGELFF	TGTGCCAGCAGAAGAGCGGGGGGTTTTGACGGGGAGCTGTTTTTT	TRBD2	few	TRBV6-5	TRBJ2-2
CASSRGTTYTDTQYF	TGTGCCAGCAGCAGAGGGACTACATACACAGATACGCAGTATTTT	TRBD2	few	TRBV2	TRBJ2-3
CASSLTPGSAEAFF	TGTGCCAGCAGCTTGACGCCGGGAAGCGCTGAAGCTTTCTTT	NA	NA	TRBV7-8	TRBJ1-1
CASNLLAGGTDTQYF	TGTGCCAGTAACCTACTAGCGGGGGGCACAGATACGCAGTATTTT	TRBD2	NA	TRBV19	TRBJ2-3
CSATAANTGELFF	TGCAGTGCGACGGCGGCGAACACCGGGGAGCTGTTTTTT	NA	NA	TRBV20-1	TRBJ2-2
CASSVLGGGHLYEQYF	TGTGCCAGCAGCGTATTGGGAGGAGGGCACCTTTACGAGCAGTACTTC	NA	NA	TRBV9	TRBJ2-7
CASHDPLHRTQYF	TGCGCCAGTCACGACCCACTACATCGAACGCAGTATTTT	NA	NA	TRBV5-1	TRBJ2-3
CASSQATESEQYF	TGTGCCAGCAGCCAAGCTACGGAGTCCGAGCAGTACTTC	NA	NA	TRBV5-4	TRBJ2-7
CASSQVVAPATYEQYF	TGCGCCAGCAGCCAAGTGGTTGCTCCCGCAACCTACGAGCAGTACTTC	NA	few	TRBV4-1	TRBJ2-7
CASGPGYTEAFF	TGTGCCAGCGGCCCAGGGTACACTGAAGCTTTCTTT	NA	NA	TRBV27	TRBJ1-1
CASSLRRETQYF	TGCGCCAGCAGCTTGCGGAGAGAGACCCAGTACTTC	NA	NA	TRBV5-1	TRBJ2-5
CASRQGDGDYGYTF	TGCGCCAGCAGACAGGGGGATGGCGACTATGGCTACACCTTC	TRBD1	NA	TRBV5-1	TRBJ1-2
CASSLLLNYGYTF	TGTGCCAGCAGCCTACTCCTTAACTATGGCTACACCTTC	NA	NA	TRBV12-3/TRBV12-4	TRBJ1-2
CASSRRGESNSPLHF	TGTGCCAGCTCTCGGAGGGGAGAGAGTAATTCACCCCTCCACTTT	NA	NA	TRBV18	TRBJ1-6
CASSSAYNSPLHF	TGTGCCAGCAGCTCCGCCTATAATTCACCCCTCCACTTT	NA	NA	TRBV11-2	TRBJ1-6
CASSSPVAVAGMQFF	TGTGCCAGCAGCTCCCCAGTAGCGGTAGCGGGTATGCAGTTCTTC	TRBD2	NA	TRBV7-8	TRBJ2-1
CASSDQETQYF	TGTGCCAGCAGCGATCAAGAGACCCAGTACTTC	NA	few	TRBV12-3/TRBV12-4	TRBJ2-5
CASSFAGAGETQYF	TGTGCCAGCAGTTTCGCCGGTGCTGGGGAGACCCAGTACTTC	NA	few	TRBV12-3/TRBV12-4	TRBJ2-5
CASSFGTGGINEQFF	TGTGCCAGCAGCTTCGGGACAGGGGGCATCAATGAGCAGTTCTTC	TRBD1	NA	TRBV9	TRBJ2-1
CASSQVTGGRHEQYF	TGCGCCAGCAGCCAAGTAACAGGGGGGCGCCACGAGCAGTACTTC	TRBD1	few	TRBV4-1	TRBJ2-7
CASSPYSAGYGYTF	TGTGCCAGCAGTCCCTACTCCGCGGGCTATGGCTACACCTTC	NA	few	TRBV12-3/TRBV12-4	TRBJ1-2
CASSDKGLADRWFF	TGTGCCAGCAGTGACAAGGGACTAGCGGATCGTTGGTTCTTC	TRBD2	NA	TRBV6-5	TRBJ2-1
CSARDRSGELFF	TGCAGTGCTAGAGATCGTTCCGGGGAGCTGTTTTTT	NA	few	TRBV20-1	TRBJ2-2
CAIRGQQNTEAFF	TGTGCCATCAGAGGACAGCAGAACACTGAAGCTTTCTTT	NA	NA	TRBV10-3	TRBJ1-1
CASSYVGGLVEKLFF	TGTGCCAGCAGTTACGTCGGGGGGCTGGTCGAAAAACTGTTTTTT	NA	NA	TRBV6-6	TRBJ1-4
CASSFTVNQETQYF	TGCGCCAGCAGCTTTACCGTAAACCAAGAGACCCAGTACTTC	NA	NA	TRBV5-1	TRBJ2-5
CASSPGQSSYNEQFF	TGTGCCAGCTCACCGGGACAGAGCTCCTACAATGAGCAGTTCTTC	TRBD1	few	TRBV18	TRBJ2-1
CASSSRQPAGNTIYF	TGTGCCAGCAGCTCCCGACAGCCGGCTGGAAACACCATATATTTT	NA	NA	TRBV3-1	TRBJ1-3
CASSFYSPSTEAFF	TGTGCCAGCAGCTTTTACAGCCCGAGCACTGAAGCTTTCTTT	NA	few	TRBV7-8	TRBJ1-1
CASSLDSWTEAFF	TGTGCCAGCAGCTTAGACAGTTGGACTGAAGCTTTCTTT	NA	NA	TRBV7-2	TRBJ1-1
CASSQVPGDAFF	TGTGCCAGCAGCCAAGTCCCGGGGGATGCTTTCTTT	NA	many	TRBV3-1	TRBJ1-1
CASSQDFGSGAFTDTQYF	TGTGCCAGCAGCCAAGATTTTGGTAGCGGGGCTTTCACAGATACGCAGTATTTT	TRBD2	few	TRBV3-1	TRBJ2-3
CASSSPAGGPPDTQYF	TGTGCCAGCAGTTCTCCAGCGGGGGGGCCGCCAGATACGCAGTATTTT	TRBD2	NA	TRBV6-2/TRBV6-3	TRBJ2-3
CSVGTSGADEQFF	TGCAGCGTTGGGACTAGCGGAGCTGATGAGCAGTTCTTC	TRBD2	NA	TRBV29-1	TRBJ2-1
CASRGRTEAFF	TGTGCCTCCCGGGGGCGGACTGAAGCTTTCTTT	NA	few	TRBV30	TRBJ1-1
CASSQFSLGGEQYF	TGTGCCAGCAGCCAGTTCTCACTGGGCGGGGAGCAGTACTTC	NA	NA	TRBV3-1	TRBJ2-7
CASSFRTVGTTEAFF	TGTGCCAGCAGTTTCCGGACAGTTGGGACCACTGAAGCTTTCTTT	NA	few	TRBV28	TRBJ1-1
CASSPGTIDDEQFF	TGTGCCAGCAGCCCCGGGACCATAGACGATGAGCAGTTCTTC	NA	NA	TRBV7-2	TRBJ2-1
CASSRGQGLNIQYF	TGTGCCAGCAGCCGGGGACAGGGCCTTAACATTCAGTACTTC	TRBD1	many	TRBV7-8	TRBJ2-4